This TCR beta chain is from a study of blood T cell repertoires in COVID-19. Study information: From the United States, Italy and Spain came samples of acute and convalescent COVID-19. Nucleic acid was either cDNA or gDNA, and it came from T cells, B-cell-depleted T cells, or PBMCs.

Per the authors' pipeline: The authors estimated nucleated cell counts from reference gene primer amplification. TCRdb's table, derived via immunoSEQ multiplex PCR, lists solely in-frame clones and lacks some. V and J calls and clone size are given by that table; D and trimming were obtained from the DNA. Of a few hundred thousand clones listed, 70% to 90% are singletons. The TCR was taken from a woman in her twenties or thirties with COVID-19, enrolled during active disease. What was sequenced was peripheral blood.

Here the CDR3 reads CASSLLAGGRWGETQYF. CDR3 bases: TGTGCCAGCAGCCTGCTAGCGGGAGGGCGATGGGGGGAGACCCAGTACTTC. The chain has TRBV6-2 or TRBV6-3 and TRBJ2-5; 12 bases map to TRBD2. J lost 5 bases, V lost 6 bases, and 13 bases had no gene match. CDR1 and CDR2 (germline): MNHEY, SVGEGT. This CDR3 comprises 17 residues.